This is a list of T cell receptor beta chains from one sample in a study of blood T cell repertoires in COVID-19. Sequencing was performed with immunoSEQ multiplex PCR; in TCRdb, only in-frame clones are kept and a portion is missing. The sample lists 100,000 to 150,000 clones, about 85% occurring once. Sample: peripheral blood. Every receptor here comes from a woman older than 75 with acute or convalescent COVID-19. Both conserved end residues are part of each CDR3. Each record gives: J gene, V gene, clone size, D gene, CDR3 protein, CDR3 DNA. A D gene is named only where the DNA matches it firmly. A clone size is listed for some rows: how often the clone was seen (once, few, many), or a class if it is expanded.

TRBJ1-1 | TRBV15 | . | . | CATSLEPGLSEAFF | TGTGCCACCAGTCTAGAACCCGGACTCTCTGAAGCTTTCTTT
TRBJ2-1 | TRBV7-9 | . | TRBD1 | CASSPRDSLLSNEQFF | TGTGCCAGCAGCCCAAGGGACAGTCTCCTAAGCAATGAGCAGTTCTTC
TRBJ2-6 | TRBV5-4 | . | TRBD2 | CASSLGSSGLAGANVLTF | TGTGCCAGCAGCTTGGGATCCTCGGGACTAGCTGGGGCCAACGTCCTGACTTTC
TRBJ2-3 | TRBV18 | . | . | CASSPTQVSTDTQYF | TGTGCCAGCTCACCGACGCAGGTTAGCACAGATACGCAGTATTTT
TRBJ1-6 | TRBV9 | . | TRBD1 | CASSALPGQGNSPLHF | TGTGCCAGCAGCGCCCTCCCGGGACAGGGCAACTCACCCCTCCACTTT
TRBJ1-2 | TRBV7-8 | . | . | CASSLGGDNYGYTF | TGTGCCAGCAGCTTAGGGGGGGACAACTATGGCTACACCTTC
TRBJ1-6 | TRBV2 | . | TRBD1 | CASSLDRGGNSPLHF | TGTGCCAGCAGTCTGGACAGGGGGGGGAATTCACCCCTCCACTTT
TRBJ2-3 | TRBV5-1 | once | . | CASSPNPNTDTQYF | TGCGCCAGCAGCCCGAATCCTAACACAGATACGCAGTATTTT
TRBJ2-1 | TRBV11-2 | . | . | CASSFSIEQFF | TGTGCCAGCAGCTTTAGCATTGAGCAGTTCTTC
TRBJ1-6 | TRBV12-3/TRBV12-4 | . | . | CASSFGAKSLHF | TGTGCCAGCAGTTTTGGGGCGAAGTCCCTCCACTTT
TRBJ1-4 | TRBV9 | . | . | CASSVDPLEATNEKLFF | TGTGCCAGCAGCGTAGACCCCCTAGAGGCTACTAATGAAAAACTGTTTTTT
TRBJ2-1 | TRBV3-1/TRBV3-2 | once | . | CASSQAGNEQFF | TGTGCCAGCAGCCAAGCGGGCAATGAGCAGTTCTTC
TRBJ2-7 | TRBV27 | . | TRBD2 | CASSIRSPLSGGAYEQYF | TGTGCCAGCAGTATACGTTCCCCCCTTAGCGGGGGGGCATACGAGCAGTACTTC
TRBJ1-3 | TRBV6-1 | . | . | CASSERFSGNTIYF | TGTGCCAGCAGTGAGCGGTTCTCTGGAAACACCATATATTTT
TRBJ2-5 | TRBV29-1 | . | TRBD2 | CSVGGDGSGETQYF | TGCAGCGTGGGGGGGGATGGTTCTGGAGAGACCCAGTACTTC
TRBJ1-2 | TRBV7-8 | . | . | CASSLASEHGYTF | TGTGCCAGCAGCTTAGCGTCGGAGCATGGCTACACCTTC
TRBJ1-2 | TRBV2 | . | TRBD1 | CASSYTGESGYTF | TGTGCCAGCAGCTACACAGGGGAAAGTGGCTACACCTTC
TRBJ1-1 | TRBV5-4 | . | TRBD1 | CASSFGTVNTEAFF | TGTGCCAGCAGCTTTGGGACAGTGAACACTGAAGCTTTCTTT
TRBJ2-7 | TRBV6-1 | . | . | CASSEHSYEQYF | TGTGCCAGCAGTGAACACTCCTACGAGCAGTACTTC
TRBJ1-2 | TRBV6-5 | . | . | CTSTGGTYGYTF | TGTACCAGCACCGGCGGGACCTATGGCTACACCTTC
TRBJ1-2 | TRBV7-2 | . | . | CASSLAGVNYGYTF | TGTGCCAGCAGCTTAGCAGGGGTTAACTATGGCTACACCTTC
TRBJ1-2 | TRBV5-5 | . | TRBD1 | CASSRFGGGLSGYTF | TGTGCCAGCAGCCGCTTTGGAGGGGGCTTAAGTGGCTACACCTTC
TRBJ2-1 | TRBV7-9 | . | . | CASSLTGQLNEQFF | TGTGCCAGCAGCTTAACAGGACAGCTAAATGAGCAGTTCTTC
TRBJ1-5 | TRBV12-5 | . | . | CASGTGTPYQPQHF | TGTGCTAGTGGAACCGGGACACCCTATCAGCCCCAGCATTTT
TRBJ2-3 | TRBV5-1 | . | . | CASSLTGRESTDTQYF | TGCGCCAGCAGCTTGACAGGGCGGGAGAGCACAGATACGCAGTATTTT